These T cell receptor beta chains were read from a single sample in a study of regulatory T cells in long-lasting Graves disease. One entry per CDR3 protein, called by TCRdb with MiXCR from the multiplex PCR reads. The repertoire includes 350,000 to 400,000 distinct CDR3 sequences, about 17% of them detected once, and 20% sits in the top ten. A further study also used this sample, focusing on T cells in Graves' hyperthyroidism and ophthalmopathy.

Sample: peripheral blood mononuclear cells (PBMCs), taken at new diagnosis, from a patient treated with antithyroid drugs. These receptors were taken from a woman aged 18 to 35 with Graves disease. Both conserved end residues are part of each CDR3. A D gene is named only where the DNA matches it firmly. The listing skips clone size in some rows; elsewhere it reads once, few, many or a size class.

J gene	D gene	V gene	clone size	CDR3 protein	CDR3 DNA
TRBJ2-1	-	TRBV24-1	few	CATSGDPRYYNEQFF	TGTGCCACCAGTGGTGACCCCCGCTACTACAATGAGCAGTTCTTC
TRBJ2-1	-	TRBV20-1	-	CSASDIGGGSYNEQFF	TGCAGTGCTAGCGATATAGGGGGGGGATCCTACAATGAGCAGTTCTTC
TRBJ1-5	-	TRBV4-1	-	CASSQARSNQPQHF	TGCGCCAGCAGCCAAGCTAGAAGCAATCAGCCCCAGCATTTT
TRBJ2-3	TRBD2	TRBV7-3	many	CASSLSPPVLAGPSTDTQYF	TGTGCCAGCAGCTTAAGCCCCCCCGTACTAGCGGGTCCTAGCACAGATACGCAGTATTTT
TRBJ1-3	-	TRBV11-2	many	CASSLEVRSGNTIYF	TGTGCCAGCAGCTTAGAAGTACGGTCTGGAAACACCATATATTTT
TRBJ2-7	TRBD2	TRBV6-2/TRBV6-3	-	CASSKAGGPIEQYF	TGTGCCAGCAGCAAAGCGGGAGGGCCGATCGAGCAGTACTTC
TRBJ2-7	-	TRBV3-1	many	CASSQDPSDYEQYF	TGTGCCAGCAGCCAAGATCCTAGCGACTACGAGCAGTACTTC
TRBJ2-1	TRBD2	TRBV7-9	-	CASSQASGRAVEQFF	TGTGCCAGCAGCCAAGCCAGCGGGAGGGCCGTAGAGCAGTTCTTC
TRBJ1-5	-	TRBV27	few	CASSSPGEPNQPQHF	TGTGCCAGCAGTTCTCCAGGGGAGCCGAATCAGCCCCAGCATTTT
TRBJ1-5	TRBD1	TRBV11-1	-	CASSSQGALGQPQHF	TGTGCCAGCAGCTCTCAGGGGGCTTTGGGTCAGCCCCAGCATTTT
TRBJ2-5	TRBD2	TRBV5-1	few	CASSISGVPQETQYF	TGCGCCAGCAGCATTAGCGGGGTACCGCAAGAGACCCAGTACTTC
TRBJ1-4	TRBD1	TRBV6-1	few	CASSESFGRGNEKLFF	TGTGCCAGCAGTGAAAGTTTTGGCAGGGGGAATGAAAAACTGTTTTTT
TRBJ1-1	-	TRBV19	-	CASSMGPRDTEAFF	TGTGCCAGTAGTATGGGCCCTCGGGACACTGAAGCTTTCTTT
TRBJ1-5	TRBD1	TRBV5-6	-	CASSLGTGASGPQHF	TGTGCCAGCAGCTTGGGGACAGGGGCCTCAGGGCCCCAGCATTTT
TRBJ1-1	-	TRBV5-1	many	CASSLGKNTEAFF	TGCGCCAGCAGCCTGGGGAAAAACACTGAAGCTTTCTTT
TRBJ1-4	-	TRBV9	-	CASSVAGRARDNEKLFF	TGTGCCAGCAGCGTAGCCGGTAGGGCCAGGGATAATGAAAAACTGTTTTTT
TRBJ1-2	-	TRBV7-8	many	CASSPLEGPRSNYGYTF	TGTGCCAGCAGCCCCCTGGAGGGGCCTCGGAGTAACTATGGCTACACCTTC
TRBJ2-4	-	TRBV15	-	CATSRGATGAKNIQYF	TGTGCCACCAGCAGAGGGGCCACCGGGGCCAAAAACATTCAGTACTTC
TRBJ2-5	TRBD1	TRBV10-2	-	CASSKTGQGKETQYF	TGCGCCAGCAGCAAGACCGGACAGGGGAAAGAGACCCAGTACTTC
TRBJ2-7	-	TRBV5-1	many	CASSLVSGRTAYEQYF	TGCGCCAGCAGCTTGGTAAGCGGTAGGACCGCCTACGAGCAGTACTTC
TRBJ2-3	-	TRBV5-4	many	CASSSPSDTQYF	TGTGCCAGCAGCTCGCCTTCAGATACGCAGTATTTT
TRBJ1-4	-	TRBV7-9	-	CASSLEERGEKLFF	TGTGCCAGCAGCTTAGAGGAGAGGGGGGAAAAACTGTTTTTT
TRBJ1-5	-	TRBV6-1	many	CASSEIWSNQPQHF	TGTGCCAGCAGTGAAATCTGGAGCAATCAGCCCCAGCATTTT
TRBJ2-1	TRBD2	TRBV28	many	CASSPAVAGYRNEQFF	TGTGCCAGCAGTCCCGCGGTAGCGGGATATAGGAATGAGCAGTTCTTC
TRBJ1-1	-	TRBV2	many	CASSARGPTEAFF	TGTGCCAGCAGTGCTAGGGGCCCTACTGAAGCTTTCTTT
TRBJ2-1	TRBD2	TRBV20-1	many	CSARAPSGSLPYNEQFF	TGCAGTGCTAGAGCCCCTAGCGGGAGCCTTCCCTACAATGAGCAGTTCTTC
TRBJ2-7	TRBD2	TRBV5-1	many	CASSRTSGTSVYEQYF	TGCGCCAGCAGCAGAACTTCCGGGACTAGCGTCTACGAGCAGTACTTC
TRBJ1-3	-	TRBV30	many	CAWRPYANTIYF	TGTGCCTGGAGACCTTACGCAAACACCATATATTTT
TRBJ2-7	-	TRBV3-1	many	CASSPPTVTYEQYF	TGTGCCAGCAGTCCTCCGACAGTAACCTACGAGCAGTACTTC
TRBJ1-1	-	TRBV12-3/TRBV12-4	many	CASSPGDGLEAFF	TGTGCCAGCAGTCCCGGGGACGGACTTGAAGCTTTCTTT
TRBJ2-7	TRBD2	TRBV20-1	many	CSARFPSGMYEQYF	TGCAGTGCTAGATTCCCTAGCGGGATGTACGAGCAGTACTTC
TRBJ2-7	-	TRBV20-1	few	CSASLVPGVDEQYF	TGCAGTGCTAGCCTGGTCCCGGGTGTCGACGAGCAGTACTTC